What follows is one T cell receptor beta chain and its context. This sample stems from a study of OX40 agonist ivuxolimab in advanced cancers. CDR3 length: 14 residues. The germline gives CDR1 ENHRY, CDR2 SYGVKD. Trimming took 0 bases from V and 5 from J; bases not matched to a gene: 0. Here immunoSEQ multiplex PCR was the method, and the copy in TCRdb shows in-frame clones only, minus some. In the table there are roughly 110,000 clones, approximately 90% of which are singletons. The sequence came from an adult with an advanced solid tumor such as melanoma, head and neck, liver or kidney cancer. The specimen was CD4+ or CD8+ T cells sorted from blood, collected in a trial of the OX40 agonist ivuxolimab. This chain connects TRBV10-3 to TRBJ1-2; 10 nucleotides match TRBD1. The chain's CDR3 is CAISESGQGYGYTF. CDR3 nucleotides: TGTGCCATCAGTGAGTCGGGACAGGGGTATGGCTACACCTTC.